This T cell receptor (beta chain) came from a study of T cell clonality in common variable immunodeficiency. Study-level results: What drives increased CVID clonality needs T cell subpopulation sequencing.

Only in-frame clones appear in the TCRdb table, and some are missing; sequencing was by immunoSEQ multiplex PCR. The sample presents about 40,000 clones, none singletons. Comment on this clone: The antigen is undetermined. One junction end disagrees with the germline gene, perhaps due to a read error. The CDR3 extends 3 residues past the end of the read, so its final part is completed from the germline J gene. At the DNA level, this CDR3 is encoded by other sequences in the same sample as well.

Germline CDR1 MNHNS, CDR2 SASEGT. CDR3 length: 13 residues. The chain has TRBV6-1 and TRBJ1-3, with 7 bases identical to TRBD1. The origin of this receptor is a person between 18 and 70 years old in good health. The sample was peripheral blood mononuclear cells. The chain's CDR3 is CASSDWTGNTIYF. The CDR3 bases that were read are TGTGCCAGCAGTGATTGGACAGGAAACACT.